This T cell receptor (beta chain) was captured by sequencing in a study of T cell repertoires in cytomegalovirus infection. MiXCR, run by TCRdb on the reads, gives a single entry per CDR3 protein. The repertoire holds approximately 130,000 distinct CDR3 sequences, around 25% seen once, with approximately 35% in the top ten. This clonotype has only a few counts. Its antigen is not known. The V end was cut by 0 bases, the J end by 7 bases, with 10 bases between. The CDR3 length is 14 residues. Germline V gene sequence: CDR1 SEHNR, CDR2 FQNEAQ (reference sequence). V gene TRBV7-9 combines with J gene TRBJ2-1; D is uncertain. Material: PBMCs, sequenced either directly or after in vitro stimulation (not recorded which). This sequence originates from a human donor in good health (CMV status not recorded). Some clones in this sample may be carry-over from other donors' samples. CDR3 amino acids: CASSLARWENEQFF. CDR3 bases: TGTGCCAGCAGCTTAGCGAGGTGGGAAAATGAGCAGTTCTTC.